These T cell receptor beta chains were read from a single sample in a study of STAT5B mutations in CD4+ large granular lymphocyte leukemia. The method was immunoSEQ multiplex PCR; TCRdb's version includes in-frame clones alone and lacks a portion of them. The table includes roughly 30,000 clones, around 72% detected once. The sample consisted of CD4+ T cells from blood buffy coats. The receptors derive from a human donor in good health. The CDR3 runs from the conserved cysteine through the conserved F or W. The D gene is left open where the match is weak. Size values are once, few and many counts, or a class for expanded clones, and some rows have none.

>few|TRBV9|TRBD1|TRBJ1-1
CASSEQGGTEAFF
TGTGCCAGCAGCGAACAGGGGGGTACTGAAGCTTTCTTT
>few|TRBV19|-|TRBJ2-3
CASRASSTDTQYF
TGTGCCAGTAGGGCCAGTAGCACAGATACGCAGTATTTT
>once|TRBV15|TRBD1|TRBJ1-2
CATSRQGAWGYTF
TGTGCCACCAGCAGACAGGGGGCGTGGGGCTACACCTTC
>-|TRBV30|-|TRBJ2-2
CAWSSSFIGELFF
TGTGCCTGGAGCTCTTCTTTTATAGGGGAGCTGTTTTTT
>-|TRBV9|-|TRBJ2-7
CASSEGTGFSYEQYF
TGTGCCAGCAGCGAGGGCACGGGGTTCTCCTACGAGCAGTACTTC
>-|TRBV5-6|TRBD1|TRBJ1-1
CASSLRDRGYTEAFF
TGTGCCAGCAGCTTGCGGGACAGGGGTTACACTGAAGCTTTCTTT
>few|TRBV30|TRBD1|TRBJ1-1
CAWSRRGTAEAFF
TGTGCCTGGAGTAGGCGCGGGACAGCTGAAGCTTTCTTT
>once|TRBV7-2|-|TRBJ1-5
CASSLTGSLGQPQHF
TGTGCCAGCAGCTTAACAGGGTCTTTGGGTCAGCCCCAGCATTTT
>-|TRBV4-3|TRBD2|TRBJ2-5
CASSLGTSGGARETQYF
TGCGCCAGCAGCCTCGGGACTAGCGGGGGGGCTCGAGAGACCCAGTACTTC
>-|TRBV28|TRBD2|TRBJ2-7
CASSFTGRGGAYEQYF
TGTGCCAGCAGTTTCACCGGTCGCGGGGGGGCCTACGAGCAGTACTTC
>-|TRBV7-9|TRBD1|TRBJ1-3
CASSLAGDRGSSGNTIYF
TGTGCCAGCAGCTTAGCGGGGGACAGGGGGTCGTCTGGAAACACCATATATTTT
>once|TRBV28|TRBD1|TRBJ1-5
CASSRYRGLNSNQPQHF
TGTGCCAGCAGTAGATACAGGGGGTTGAATAGCAATCAGCCCCAGCATTTT
>-|TRBV19|TRBD1|TRBJ1-5
CASSINNAGGRQPQHF
TGTGCCAGTAGTATAAATAACGCAGGGGGCCGTCAGCCCCAGCATTTT
>once|TRBV6-1|-|TRBJ1-6
CASVEQIIYNSPLHF
TGTGCCAGCGTGGAACAAATCATCTATAATTCACCCCTCCACTTT
>few|TRBV5-1|TRBD2|TRBJ2-5
CASSLAGLEETQYF
TGCGCCAGCAGCTTGGCAGGACTAGAAGAGACCCAGTACTTC
>-|TRBV19|-|TRBJ1-2
CASTFFGAGAGYTF
TGTGCCAGTACCTTCTTTGGGGCAGGGGCTGGCTACACCTTC
>-|TRBV18|-|TRBJ1-1
CASSPGQRTEAFF
TGTGCCAGCTCACCGGGGCAGAGGACTGAAGCTTTCTTT
>few|TRBV14|-|TRBJ1-5
CASSQSGTLQPQHF
TGTGCCAGCAGCCAATCCGGGACTCTTCAGCCCCAGCATTTT